This is a list of T cell receptor beta chains from one sample in a study of response to subunit inactivated influenza vaccine. One entry per CDR3 protein, called by TCRdb with MiXCR from the RT-PCR reads. The sample carries approximately 170,000 distinct CDR3 sequences, 9.5% to 15% recorded once. This same sample was also part of a study on T cells expressing NK-cell markers.

The sequences come from CD8+ T cells sorted from PBMCs, collected approximately 12 days after vaccination. The receptors were sampled from a man aged 45 to 65 who received an inactivated influenza vaccine. CDR3s include the opening cysteine and the closing phenylalanine or tryptophan. The D gene is left open where the match is weak. Clone size is shown for a subset of rows, as once, few, many or a class of expanded clone.

D	J	V	size	CDR3
TRBD2	TRBJ2-5	TRBV7-9	few	CASSRRTSGVQETQYF
NA	TRBJ2-3	TRBV20-1	NA	CSARALSFEFTDTQYF
NA	TRBJ2-7	TRBV4-1	NA	CASSQGGLPYEQYF
NA	TRBJ2-7	TRBV4-3	many	CASSQERVGSYEQYF
NA	TRBJ2-1	TRBV7-6	few	CASSVSGDSYNEQFF
TRBD1	TRBJ1-1	TRBV4-2	few	CASSQPRQGQNTEAFF
NA	TRBJ2-7	TRBV7-2	many	CASSLRTDFYEQYF
NA	TRBJ1-1	TRBV4-3	NA	CASSQEIKQGENTEAFF
NA	TRBJ1-4	TRBV29-1	NA	CSVARQGSEKLFF
NA	TRBJ2-2	TRBV6-2/TRBV6-3	few	CASYWSLSTGELFF
TRBD1	TRBJ2-7	TRBV5-1	many	CASSSWGTGVLEQYF
NA	TRBJ2-5	TRBV3-1	few	CASSQGAFAWRAETQYF
NA	TRBJ2-7	TRBV11-1	NA	CASSLEVTLTGFSYEQYF
NA	TRBJ1-4	TRBV7-9	many	CASSSSTGIFKEKLFF
NA	TRBJ2-7	TRBV7-9	few	CASSQLRYEQYF
TRBD1	TRBJ2-4	TRBV28	many	CASRRQGNIQYF
NA	TRBJ2-5	TRBV16	many	CASSRTLGQETQYF
NA	TRBJ2-1	TRBV9	NA	CASSVETGPHLNEQFF
NA	TRBJ1-2	TRBV30	few	CAWSDPTPTDYGYTF
NA	TRBJ2-2	TRBV6-5	NA	CASSYLGLGTGELFF
TRBD2	TRBJ2-1	TRBV20-1	NA	CSARGLAGSTSYNEQFF
NA	TRBJ1-6	TRBV20-1	few	CSARGRLSYNSPLHF
NA	TRBJ2-5	TRBV7-9	few	CASSLFPQPETQYF
NA	TRBJ2-1	TRBV28	few	CASTFPLGISYNEQFF
TRBD1	TRBJ2-1	TRBV27	few	CASSPPTGAISYNEQFF
TRBD1	TRBJ1-2	TRBV27	NA	CASTSGGRLGYGYTF
NA	TRBJ2-5	TRBV12-3/TRBV12-4	few	CASSPNRAGETQYF
TRBD1	TRBJ1-4	TRBV13	NA	CASTTGTGDEKLFF
TRBD1	TRBJ2-1	TRBV5-6	few	CASSVTGGNEQFF
TRBD1	TRBJ1-5	TRBV10-3	NA	CAISEKGAHSQPQHF
NA	TRBJ2-3	TRBV12-3/TRBV12-4	many	CASSRTSDTQYF
TRBD2	TRBJ2-5	TRBV25-1	few	CASSPLAEETQYF
NA	TRBJ2-7	TRBV11-2	few	CASSFSGSSSYEQYF